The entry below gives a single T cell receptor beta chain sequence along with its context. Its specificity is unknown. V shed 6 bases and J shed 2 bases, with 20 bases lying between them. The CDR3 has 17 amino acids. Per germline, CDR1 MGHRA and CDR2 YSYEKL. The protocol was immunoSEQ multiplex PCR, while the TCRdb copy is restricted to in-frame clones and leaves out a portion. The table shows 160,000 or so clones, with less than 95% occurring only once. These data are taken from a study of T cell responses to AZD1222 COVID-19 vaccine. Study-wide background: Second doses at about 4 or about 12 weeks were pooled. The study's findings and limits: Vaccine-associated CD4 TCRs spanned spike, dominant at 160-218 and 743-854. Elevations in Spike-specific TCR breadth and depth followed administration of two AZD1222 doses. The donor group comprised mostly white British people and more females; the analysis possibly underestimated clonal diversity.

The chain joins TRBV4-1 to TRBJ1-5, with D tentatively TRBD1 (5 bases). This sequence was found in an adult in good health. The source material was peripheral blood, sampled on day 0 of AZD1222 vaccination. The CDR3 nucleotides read TGCGCCAGCAGGGAAAACCCCACCGGAGGGGGCAATCAGCCCCAGCATTTT. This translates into CASRENPTGGGNQPQHF.